A selection of T cell receptor beta chains follows, all from one sample in a study of blood T cell repertoires in COVID-19. TCRdb's table, derived via immunoSEQ multiplex PCR, lists solely in-frame clones and lacks some. Of hundreds of thousands of clones listed, 88% are singletons. The sample comprised PBMCs or T cells enriched from blood (not recorded which). Every receptor here comes from a woman aged 30 to 39 who had recovered from COVID-19. CDR3s include the opening cysteine and the closing phenylalanine or tryptophan. Each record gives: J gene, V gene, clone size, CDR3 protein. Where a row states a size, it is once, few, many or the class of an expanded clone; other rows omit it.

>TRBJ2-7|TRBV5-1|-
CASSLRQGWYEQYF
>TRBJ2-7|TRBV28|-
CASERATGGSYEQYF
>TRBJ2-2|TRBV7-3|-
CASSLTGSQGANTGELFF
>TRBJ1-5|TRBV10-2|-
CASSWDRGGNQPQHF
>TRBJ2-2|TRBV5-1|-
CASSWDFTGELFF
>TRBJ1-2|TRBV11-3|-
CASSLELWDRGPHFNYGYTF
>TRBJ2-2|TRBV11-2|-
CASSQAGTVTGELFF
>TRBJ2-5|TRBV27|-
CASRPVAGSHSQYF
>TRBJ2-5|TRBV7-2|-
CASSARTGGVGTQYF
>TRBJ2-7|TRBV11-2|few
CASRPLAFYEQYF
>TRBJ1-4|TRBV19|-
CASSATGVNEKLFF
>TRBJ1-2|TRBV30|-
CASFSDYGYTF
>TRBJ1-1|TRBV2|-
CATQDPGQGLEAFF
>TRBJ1-6|TRBV10-1|few
CASQGQRDSPLHF
>TRBJ1-5|TRBV7-2|-
CASSQDWGDQPQHF
>TRBJ2-2|TRBV28|-
CASSLFGYGELFF
>TRBJ2-5|TRBV5-4|-
CASSQGTSGPQETQYF
>TRBJ1-4|TRBV6-5|-
CASISTDEKLFF
>TRBJ2-3|TRBV15|-
CATSRGSGNADTQYF
>TRBJ2-3|TRBV19|once
CASTGGFLADTQYF
>TRBJ2-2|TRBV2|once
CASNLAGGPAGELFF
>TRBJ2-7|TRBV28|-
CASSSTGDWDMSSYEQYF